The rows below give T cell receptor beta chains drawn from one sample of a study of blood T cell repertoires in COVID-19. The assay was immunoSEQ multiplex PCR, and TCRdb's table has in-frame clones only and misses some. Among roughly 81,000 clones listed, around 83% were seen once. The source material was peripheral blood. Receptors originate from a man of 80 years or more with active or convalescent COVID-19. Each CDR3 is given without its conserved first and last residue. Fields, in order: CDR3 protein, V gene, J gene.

AWSTKGAGPETQY	TRBV30	TRBJ2-5
ASSRDTDTGELF	TRBV5-1	TRBJ2-2
ASSRDRGQGYGYT	TRBV27	TRBJ1-2
ASSGPGQAFGEQY	TRBV2	TRBJ2-7
ASSTPHGSRGETQY	TRBV19	TRBJ2-5
ASSQQDRRGEQF	TRBV4-3	TRBJ2-1
ASSITSGTGELF	TRBV6-5	TRBJ2-2
ASSPQRALQETQY	TRBV7-9	TRBJ2-5
ASNAVGKETQY	TRBV5-1	TRBJ2-5
ASRARGQGNYGYT	TRBV19	TRBJ1-2
ASSLWEFSTDTQY	TRBV13	TRBJ2-3
ASTGTTPETQY	TRBV19	TRBJ2-5
ASTPGLATDTQY	TRBV7-2	TRBJ2-3
ASGHLGTGDQPQH	TRBV19	TRBJ1-5
ASSSQDSSYNEQF	TRBV5-1	TRBJ2-1
ASSQDARGNTIY	TRBV4-1	TRBJ1-3
ASSQRDRVRNTIY	TRBV3-1/TRBV3-2	TRBJ1-3
ASSQEGRVEAF	TRBV3-1/TRBV3-2	TRBJ1-1
ASSFLWGSQY	TRBV7-2	TRBJ2-7
ASSEARQQETQY	TRBV2	TRBJ2-5
ASTESGGVRGFYGYT	TRBV5-5	TRBJ1-2
ASSAPGLGIYEQY	TRBV5-4	TRBJ2-7
AWSQAGRRFIQPQH	TRBV30	TRBJ1-5
ASRQGLRRNTGELF	TRBV3-1/TRBV3-2	TRBJ2-2
ATSFRRANEKLF	TRBV28	TRBJ1-4
ASSRVGQGADEQY	TRBV5-6	TRBJ2-7
ASSLAGERGELF	TRBV28	TRBJ2-2
ASSQATGLEETQY	TRBV4-1	TRBJ2-5
ASSLGATPEG	TRBV7-9	TRBJ1-2
ASSSAWTGNYEQY	TRBV7-9	TRBJ2-7
AISSGTGVKQETQY	TRBV10-3	TRBJ2-5
ASSFGTSGGSSYNEQF	TRBV11-2	TRBJ2-1
ASSQHRENTEAF	TRBV3-1/TRBV3-2	TRBJ1-1
ASSPLGGGAF	TRBV4-3	TRBJ1-1
ASSLGNRATIY	TRBV6-5	TRBJ1-3
ASTLRGSDTQY	TRBV7-2	TRBJ2-3
ASSHYRGRMSGELF	TRBV7-6	TRBJ2-2
ARTSDRSTGELF	TRBV30	TRBJ2-2
ASSRDRGTEAF	TRBV7-2	TRBJ1-1
ASSSPTSGSYNEQF	TRBV28	TRBJ2-1
ASSFSLGTDTQY	TRBV3-1/TRBV3-2	TRBJ2-3
ASSFTGLSTDTQY	TRBV28	TRBJ2-3
ASSASGAGDTQY	TRBV6-5	TRBJ2-3
ASSPTGSGNEQF	TRBV11-2	TRBJ2-1
ASSFLSGRATGELF	TRBV5-4	TRBJ2-2
ASFSRASGGDEQF	TRBV5-1	TRBJ2-1
ASSLLTDSYNEQF	TRBV6-2/TRBV6-3	TRBJ2-1
ASSFRDSGEQY	TRBV5-1	TRBJ2-7
SVGQAGGQPQH	TRBV29-1	TRBJ1-5
ASSIPGTGAGQTQY	TRBV7-2	TRBJ2-5
ASSKQGTGGTNYGYT	TRBV19	TRBJ1-2
ASSVDSGGPGDTQY	TRBV11-2	TRBJ2-3
ASRQGKRGGYT	TRBV28	TRBJ1-2